These T cell receptor beta chains were read from a single sample in a study of cytomegalovirus exposure and HLA in healthy donors. Assay: immunoSEQ multiplex PCR; the TCRdb copy retains only in-frame clones and omits some. The profile shows 200,000 to 250,000 clones, roughly 80% of them singletons. The sample consisted of PBMCs. Receptors were obtained from a girl under 18 in good health and CMV-seronegative. CDR3s include the opening cysteine and the closing phenylalanine or tryptophan. The D gene is left open where the match is weak. A clone size is listed for some rows: how often the clone was seen (once, few, many), or a class if it is expanded.

v_gene: TRBV27
abundance: .
d_gene: .
j_gene: TRBJ1-2
CDR3aa: CASSSNRVGYGYTF
CDR3nt: TGTGCCAGCAGCTCGAACAGGGTAGGCTATGGCTACACCTTC

v_gene: TRBV2
abundance: .
d_gene: TRBD1
j_gene: TRBJ1-5
CDR3aa: CASNQRTGRTQPQHF
CDR3nt: TGTGCCAGCAATCAAAGGACAGGGCGCACTCAGCCCCAGCATTTT

v_gene: TRBV5-1
abundance: .
d_gene: .
j_gene: TRBJ2-7
CDR3aa: CASSPEQASSYEQYF
CDR3nt: TGCGCCAGCAGCCCCGAACAGGCGAGCTCCTACGAGCAGTACTTC

v_gene: TRBV9
abundance: .
d_gene: .
j_gene: TRBJ2-2
CDR3aa: CASSRGLVSTGELFF
CDR3nt: TGTGCCAGCAGCCGTGGCCTAGTGAGCACCGGGGAGCTGTTTTTT

v_gene: TRBV28
abundance: .
d_gene: TRBD2
j_gene: TRBJ2-5
CDR3aa: CASSLSVSGGAKTQYF
CDR3nt: TGTGCCAGCAGTTTATCTGTTAGCGGGGGGGCAAAGACCCAGTACTTC

v_gene: TRBV7-8
abundance: .
d_gene: .
j_gene: TRBJ2-3
CDR3aa: CASSLVDRGAVAQYF
CDR3nt: TGTGCCAGCAGCTTAGTTGATAGGGGCGCAGTTGCGCAGTATTTT

v_gene: TRBV7-9
abundance: .
d_gene: .
j_gene: TRBJ1-1
CDR3aa: CASSLDPWRGGTEAFF
CDR3nt: TGTGCCAGCAGCTTAGACCCCTGGAGAGGGGGCACTGAAGCTTTCTTT

v_gene: TRBV19
abundance: few
d_gene: TRBD1
j_gene: TRBJ1-4
CDR3aa: CASKDRGADEKLFF
CDR3nt: TGTGCCAGTAAAGACAGGGGAGCAGATGAAAAACTGTTTTTT

v_gene: TRBV4-2
abundance: once
d_gene: TRBD1
j_gene: TRBJ1-1
CDR3aa: CASSQDPTGVNTEAFF
CDR3nt: TGTGCCAGCAGCCAAGACCCTACAGGGGTGAACACTGAAGCTTTCTTT

v_gene: TRBV5-1
abundance: .
d_gene: TRBD2
j_gene: TRBJ2-3
CDR3aa: CASSRTSVADTQYF
CDR3nt: TGCGCCAGCAGCCGGACTAGCGTCGCAGATACGCAGTATTTT

v_gene: TRBV4-1
abundance: .
d_gene: .
j_gene: TRBJ1-5
CDR3aa: CASSPKFEGWGIRNQPQHF
CDR3nt: TGCGCCAGCAGCCCCAAATTCGAGGGATGGGGTATCCGGAATCAGCCCCAGCATTTT

v_gene: TRBV6-1
abundance: .
d_gene: .
j_gene: TRBJ1-1
CDR3aa: CASSPGGYPNTEAFF
CDR3nt: TGTGCCAGCAGTCCTGGGGGGTACCCGAACACTGAAGCTTTCTTT

v_gene: TRBV19
abundance: .
d_gene: .
j_gene: TRBJ2-6
CDR3aa: CASSIAGIGGGANVLTF
CDR3nt: TGTGCCAGTAGTATCGCTGGGATCGGGGGAGGGGCCAACGTCCTGACTTTC

v_gene: TRBV10-3
abundance: .
d_gene: TRBD2
j_gene: TRBJ2-5
CDR3aa: CAIAGGLETQYF
CDR3nt: TGTGCCATAGCGGGGGGGTTGGAGACCCAGTACTTC

v_gene: TRBV28
abundance: .
d_gene: TRBD1
j_gene: TRBJ2-7
CDR3aa: CASSTPGQGREQYF
CDR3nt: TGTGCCAGCAGTACACCGGGACAGGGGCGAGAGCAGTACTTC

v_gene: TRBV6-5
abundance: .
d_gene: .
j_gene: TRBJ2-3
CDR3aa: CAIRPVGGSTDTQYF
CDR3nt: TGTGCCATCCGCCCGGTGGGGGGTAGCACAGATACGCAGTATTTT

v_gene: TRBV7-8
abundance: .
d_gene: .
j_gene: TRBJ1-1
CDR3aa: CASSLIGGLDHTEAFF
CDR3nt: TGTGCCAGCAGCTTAATTGGGGGCCTGGATCACACTGAAGCTTTCTTT

v_gene: TRBV7-3
abundance: .
d_gene: TRBD2
j_gene: TRBJ2-1
CDR3aa: CASSLGSGPYNEQFF
CDR3nt: TGTGCCAGCAGCTTAGGTAGCGGGCCCTACAATGAGCAGTTCTTC

v_gene: TRBV10-3
abundance: .
d_gene: .
j_gene: TRBJ2-7
CDR3aa: CAISESTLLGVPGAEQYF
CDR3nt: TGTGCCATCAGTGAGTCGACTCTTCTGGGGGTGCCGGGAGCCGAGCAGTACTTC

v_gene: TRBV5-1
abundance: once
d_gene: .
j_gene: TRBJ2-5
CDR3aa: CASSLGTQETQYF
CDR3nt: TGCGCCAGCAGCTTGGGGACACAAGAGACCCAGTACTTC

v_gene: TRBV27
abundance: .
d_gene: TRBD1
j_gene: TRBJ2-7
CDR3aa: CASSPKRQGYYEQYF
CDR3nt: TGTGCCAGCAGCCCAAAAAGACAGGGCTACTACGAGCAGTACTTC

v_gene: TRBV28
abundance: .
d_gene: TRBD2
j_gene: TRBJ2-7
CDR3aa: CASRSGTSGRLGYEQYF
CDR3nt: TGTGCCAGCAGATCCGGGACTAGCGGGAGGCTCGGCTACGAGCAGTACTTC

v_gene: TRBV19
abundance: .
d_gene: TRBD1
j_gene: TRBJ2-7
CDR3aa: CASSHPGQGAYEQYF
CDR3nt: TGTGCCAGTAGTCATCCGGGACAGGGCGCCTACGAGCAGTACTTC

v_gene: TRBV2
abundance: few
d_gene: .
j_gene: TRBJ2-7
CDR3aa: CASKGFRIHEQYF
CDR3nt: TGTGCCAGCAAGGGGTTTAGGATCCACGAGCAGTACTTC

v_gene: TRBV7-9
abundance: .
d_gene: TRBD2
j_gene: TRBJ2-1
CDR3aa: CASSPIAGRNEQFF
CDR3nt: TGTGCCAGCAGCCCAATAGCGGGGAGGAATGAGCAGTTCTTC

v_gene: TRBV4-1
abundance: .
d_gene: .
j_gene: TRBJ1-1
CDR3aa: CASSQNIGEGPGTEAFF
CDR3nt: TGCGCCAGCAGCCAAAACATCGGTGAAGGGCCGGGGACTGAAGCTTTCTTT

v_gene: TRBV30
abundance: few
d_gene: .
j_gene: TRBJ1-3
CDR3aa: CATSRGNTIYF
CDR3nt: TGTGCAACGTCGAGAGGAAACACCATATATTTT

v_gene: TRBV18
abundance: .
d_gene: .
j_gene: TRBJ1-1
CDR3aa: CASSPGQASTEAFF
CDR3nt: TGTGCCAGCTCACCGGGGCAGGCCTCCACTGAAGCTTTCTTT

v_gene: TRBV7-9
abundance: .
d_gene: .
j_gene: TRBJ1-5
CDR3aa: CASSVGGSQPQHF
CDR3nt: TGTGCCAGCAGCGTCGGCGGGAGTCAGCCCCAGCATTTT

v_gene: TRBV30
abundance: few
d_gene: TRBD1
j_gene: TRBJ1-5
CDR3aa: CAWGRTGDQPQHF
CDR3nt: TGTGCCTGGGGGCGGACAGGGGATCAGCCCCAGCATTTT

v_gene: TRBV5-1
abundance: once
d_gene: .
j_gene: TRBJ2-5
CDR3aa: CASSRGQETQYF
CDR3nt: TGCGCCAGCAGCCGGGGCCAAGAGACCCAGTACTTC

v_gene: TRBV13
abundance: once
d_gene: .
j_gene: TRBJ1-2
CDR3aa: CASSTAGGDYGYTF
CDR3nt: TGTGCCAGCAGTACCGCAGGCGGGGACTATGGCTACACCTTC

v_gene: TRBV30
abundance: .
d_gene: .
j_gene: TRBJ1-1
CDR3aa: CAWRAGGGAFF
CDR3nt: TGTGCCTGGAGGGCGGGTGGGGGGGCTTTCTTT

v_gene: TRBV2
abundance: .
d_gene: TRBD1
j_gene: TRBJ2-5
CDR3aa: CASRKPGQGQETQYF
CDR3nt: TGTGCCAGCAGGAAACCGGGACAGGGGCAAGAGACCCAGTACTTC

v_gene: TRBV27
abundance: .
d_gene: TRBD1
j_gene: TRBJ1-2
CDR3aa: CASSRDSSYGYTF
CDR3nt: TGTGCCAGCAGTAGGGACAGCTCCTATGGCTACACCTTC

v_gene: TRBV28
abundance: .
d_gene: TRBD1
j_gene: TRBJ1-1
CDR3aa: CASSLYLSMAQGADTEAFF
CDR3nt: TGTGCCAGCAGTTTATACTTAAGTATGGCTCAGGGGGCTGACACTGAAGCTTTCTTT

v_gene: TRBV7-2
abundance: .
d_gene: .
j_gene: TRBJ1-2
CDR3aa: CASSLYTLTDFYGYTF
CDR3nt: TGTGCCAGCAGCTTATATACTCTGACCGACTTCTATGGCTACACCTTC

v_gene: TRBV29-1
abundance: .
d_gene: TRBD1
j_gene: TRBJ1-1
CDR3aa: CSVPGQLTLTAEAFF
CDR3nt: TGCAGCGTTCCGGGACAGCTAACACTAACCGCTGAAGCTTTCTTT

v_gene: TRBV28
abundance: .
d_gene: .
j_gene: TRBJ1-2
CDR3aa: CASSLGGVFYGYTF
CDR3nt: TGTGCCAGCAGTTTAGGGGGGGTCTTCTATGGCTACACCTTC

v_gene: TRBV7-9
abundance: .
d_gene: .
j_gene: TRBJ2-1
CDR3aa: CSSSLGVDEQFF
CDR3nt: TGTTCCAGCAGCTTAGGAGTGGATGAGCAGTTCTTC

v_gene: TRBV7-2
abundance: .
d_gene: TRBD1
j_gene: TRBJ1-1
CDR3aa: CASSPRQGNTEAFF
CDR3nt: TGTGCCAGCAGCCCGCGACAGGGAAACACTGAAGCTTTCTTT

v_gene: TRBV28
abundance: .
d_gene: TRBD2
j_gene: TRBJ2-7
CDR3aa: CASSPKRLSSGRWNEQYF
CDR3nt: TGTGCCAGCAGTCCAAAAAGGTTGTCTAGCGGGAGATGGAACGAGCAGTACTTC

v_gene: TRBV5-1
abundance: .
d_gene: TRBD2
j_gene: TRBJ2-1
CDR3aa: CASSRTSNGDEQFF
CDR3nt: TGCGCCAGCAGCCGGACTAGCAACGGGGATGAGCAGTTCTTC

v_gene: TRBV19
abundance: .
d_gene: TRBD1
j_gene: TRBJ2-2
CDR3aa: CASSGTENTGELFF
CDR3nt: TGTGCCAGTAGCGGGACAGAGAACACCGGGGAGCTGTTTTTT

v_gene: TRBV14
abundance: .
d_gene: .
j_gene: TRBJ2-5
CDR3aa: CASSRPGTAGQYF
CDR3nt: TGTGCCAGCAGCCGCCCCGGCACCGCGGGGCAGTACTTC

v_gene: TRBV5-6
abundance: .
d_gene: .
j_gene: TRBJ1-5
CDR3aa: CASSLAAGVSNQPQHF
CDR3nt: TGTGCCAGCAGCTTGGCAGCAGGGGTTAGCAATCAGCCCCAGCATTTT

v_gene: TRBV27
abundance: .
d_gene: TRBD2
j_gene: TRBJ2-1
CDR3aa: CASSAWRGASNEQFF
CDR3nt: TGTGCCAGCAGCGCGTGGCGGGGGGCGAGTAATGAGCAGTTCTTC

v_gene: TRBV11-2
abundance: .
d_gene: .
j_gene: TRBJ1-4
CDR3aa: CASSRTWGGGKTNEKLFF
CDR3nt: TGTGCCAGCAGCCGAACATGGGGGGGTGGGAAAACTAATGAAAAACTGTTTTTT

v_gene: TRBV5-1
abundance: .
d_gene: .
j_gene: TRBJ2-5
CDR3aa: CASSLSSARETQYF
CDR3nt: TGCGCCAGCAGCTTGTCGTCCGCTCGGGAGACCCAGTACTTC